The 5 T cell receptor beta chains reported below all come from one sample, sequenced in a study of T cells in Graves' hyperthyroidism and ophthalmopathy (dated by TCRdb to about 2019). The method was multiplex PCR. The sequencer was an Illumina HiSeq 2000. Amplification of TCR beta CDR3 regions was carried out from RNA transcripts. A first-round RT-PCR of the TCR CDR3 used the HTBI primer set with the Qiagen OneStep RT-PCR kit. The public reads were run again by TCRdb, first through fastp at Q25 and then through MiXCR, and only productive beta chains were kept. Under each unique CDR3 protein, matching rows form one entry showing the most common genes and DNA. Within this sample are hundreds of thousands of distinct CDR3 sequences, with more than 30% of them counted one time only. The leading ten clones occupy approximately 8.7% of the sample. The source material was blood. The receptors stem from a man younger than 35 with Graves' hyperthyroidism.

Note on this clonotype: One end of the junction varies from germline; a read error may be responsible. Here the CDR3 reads CASSQEGGGASYEQYF. CDR3 nucleotide sequence: TGCGCCAGCAGCCAAGAAGGGGGGGGGGCCTCCTACGAGCAGTACTTC. The rearrangement uses TRBV7-9 and TRBJ2-7, with a weak D call TRBD2 (7 bases). The CDR3 sequence is 16 residues long. Looked up from germline, CDR1 is SEHNR and CDR2 is FQNEAQ (reference sequence).

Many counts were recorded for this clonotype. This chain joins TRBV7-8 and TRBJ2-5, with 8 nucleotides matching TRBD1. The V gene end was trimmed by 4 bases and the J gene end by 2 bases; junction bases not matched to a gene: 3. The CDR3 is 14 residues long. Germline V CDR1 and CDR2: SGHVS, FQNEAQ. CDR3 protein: CASSSYRGQETQYF. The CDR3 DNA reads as TGTGCCAGCAGCTCCTACAGGGGGCAAGAGACCCAGTACTTC.

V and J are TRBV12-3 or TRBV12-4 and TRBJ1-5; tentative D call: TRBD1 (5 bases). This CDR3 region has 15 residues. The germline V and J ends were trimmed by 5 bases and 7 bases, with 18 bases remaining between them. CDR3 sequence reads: CASSPGRSDKQPQHF. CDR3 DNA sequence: TGTGCCAGCAGTCCAGGGAGGAGTGACAAACAGCCCCAGCATTTT.

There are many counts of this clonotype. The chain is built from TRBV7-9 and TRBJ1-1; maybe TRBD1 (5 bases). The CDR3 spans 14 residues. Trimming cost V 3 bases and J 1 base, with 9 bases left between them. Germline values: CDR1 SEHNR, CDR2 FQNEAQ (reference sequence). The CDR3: CASSLSGANTEAFF. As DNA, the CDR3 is TGTGCCAGCAGCTTGAGTGGGGCGAACACTGAAGCTTTCTTT.

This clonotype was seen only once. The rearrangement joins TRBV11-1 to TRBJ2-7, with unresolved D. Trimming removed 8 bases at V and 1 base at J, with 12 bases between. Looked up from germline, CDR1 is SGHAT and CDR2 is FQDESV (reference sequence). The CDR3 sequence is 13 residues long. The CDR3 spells CASARVGSYEQYF. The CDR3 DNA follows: TGTGCCAGCGCCCGGGTGGGGTCCTACGAGCAGTACTTC.